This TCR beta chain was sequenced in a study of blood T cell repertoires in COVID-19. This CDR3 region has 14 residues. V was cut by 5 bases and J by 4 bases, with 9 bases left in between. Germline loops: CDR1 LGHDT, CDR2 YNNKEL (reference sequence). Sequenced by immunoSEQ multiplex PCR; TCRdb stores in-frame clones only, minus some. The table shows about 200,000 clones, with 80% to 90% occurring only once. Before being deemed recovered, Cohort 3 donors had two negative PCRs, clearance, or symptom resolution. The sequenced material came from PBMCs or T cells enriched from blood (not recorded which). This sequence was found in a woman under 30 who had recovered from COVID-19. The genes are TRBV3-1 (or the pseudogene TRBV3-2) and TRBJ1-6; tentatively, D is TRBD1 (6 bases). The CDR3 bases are TGTGCCAGCAGCGACAGGAGTTATAATTCACCCCTCCACTTT. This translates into CASSDRSYNSPLHF.